The 12 T cell receptor beta chains presented below share a single source sample, sequenced in a study of cytomegalovirus exposure and HLA in healthy donors. The PCR had 60 Vbeta and 13 Jbeta primers. Sequenced by immunoSEQ multiplex PCR; TCRdb stores in-frame clones only, minus some. The data contain 150,000 to 200,000 clones, roughly four fifths of them seen just once; the ten biggest clones take up about 1.4%. The source material was PBMCs. The receptor set was obtained from a man aged 35 to 55 in good health and CMV-seronegative.

This clone was seen a few times. One end of the junction fails to match germline, which may point to a read error. The DNA of the CDR3 is TGTGCCAGCTCTCCACAAGGGGCCCCTTCCGAGCAGTACTTC. Translating it yields CASSPQGAPSEQYF. V and J are TRBV18 and TRBJ2-7, with D possibly being TRBD1 (5 bases). CDR1 and CDR2 (germline): KGHSH, LQKENI. This CDR3 is 14 amino acids long. Using reference TRBV18 and TRBJ2-7 for the parts outside the CDR3, the full variable domain is NAGVMQNPRHLVRRRGQEARLRCSPMKGHSHVYWYRQLPEEGLKFMVYLQKENIIDESGMPKERFSAEFPKEGPSILRIQQVVRGDSAAYFCASSPQGAPSEQYFGPGTRLTVT.

This chain connects TRBV25-1 to TRBJ1-4, with 11 nucleotides matching TRBD1. Looked up from germline, CDR1 is MGHDK and CDR2 is SYGVNS. This CDR3 spans 15 amino acids. The V segment lost 11 bases and the J segment 8 bases; nucleotides outside the gene matches: 13. The CDR3 DNA follows: TGTGCCTCCAAGCTTTCGGGACAGGGGGGAGAAAAACTGTTTTTT. This translates into CASKLSGQGGEKLFF.

V and J are TRBV7-9 and TRBJ2-1; 10 nucleotides line up with TRBD2. The CDR3 consists of 15 residues. CDR1 SEHNR and CDR2 FQNEAQ come from the germline V gene (reference sequence). Losses at the gene ends were 4 bases for V and 6 bases for J; bases not matched to a gene: 6. CDR3 DNA: TGTGCCAGCAGCTCTATAGCGGGAGGCTTCAATGAGCAGTTCTTC. This sequence encodes CASSSIAGGFNEQFF.

The V call is TRBV18, the J call TRBJ2-3, with D tentatively TRBD1 (6 bases). With 3 bases removed from V and 0 bases from J, the gap between germline ends came to 10 bases. This CDR3 has 15 amino acids. The germline V gene has CDR1 KGHSH and CDR2 LQKENI. This chain's CDR3 is CASSPRGSSTDTQYF. The CDR3 nucleotides read TGTGCCAGCTCACCTAGGGGGTCTAGCACAGATACGCAGTATTTT.

CDR3 bases: TGTGCCAGTAGTATGGAGCGGGCGGAGACCCAGTACTTC. Residues: CASSMERAETQYF. The chain employs TRBV19 and TRBJ2-5, with a weak D call TRBD2 (6 bases). The V gene's germline CDR1 is LNHDA and CDR2 SQIVND (reference sequence). The ends were cut back, 3 bases at V and 5 bases at J, with 10 bases in the middle. The CDR3 is made up of 13 amino acids.

This sequence joins TRBV27 and TRBJ1-6; 7 bases match TRBD1. The CDR3 extends over 17 amino acids. V was clipped by 5 bases and J by 5 bases; unmatched bases: 12. The germline gives CDR1 MNHEY, CDR2 SMNVEV (reference sequence). The CDR3 DNA follows: TGTGCCAGCAGTCGCGCCTACGGGACAGTCGATAATTCACCCCTCCACTTT. This codes for CASSRAYGTVDNSPLHF.

The chain employs TRBV28 and TRBJ2-1; D perhaps matches TRBD2 (5 bases). V was trimmed by 6 bases and J by 5 bases, leaving 8 bases between them. The CDR3 is 12 amino acids. Germline CDR1 MDHEN, CDR2 SYDVKM. CDR3 sequence (DNA): TGTGCCAGCAGAGGACTGCACAATGAGCAGTTCTTC. Amino acids: CASRGLHNEQFF. The complete variable domain, with remaining parts taken from reference TRBV28 and TRBJ2-1, reads DVKVTQSSRYLVKRTGEKVFLECVQDMDHENMFWYRQDPGLGLRLIYFSYDVKMKEKGDIPEGYSVSREKKERFSLILESASTNQTSMYLCASRGLHNEQFFGPGTRLTVL.

This chain links TRBV27 with TRBJ2-5; TRBD1 matches at 8 bases. Germline assignment: CDR1 MNHEY and CDR2 SMNVEV (reference sequence). This CDR3 has 16 amino acids. With 5 bases clipped from V and 2 bases from J, the junction kept 10 bases outside the gene matches. The CDR3 region has the DNA TGTGCCAGCAGTGGGCGACAGGGGAAGCCTCAAGAGACCCAGTACTTC. Its translation is CASSGRQGKPQETQYF.

The V and J genes are TRBV27 and TRBJ1-6, with D possibly matching TRBD1 (5 bases). CDR1 is MNHEY, CDR2 SMNVEV, per germline (reference sequence). The germline V and J ends were trimmed by 0 bases and 13 bases, with 13 bases remaining between them. There are 14 residues in the CDR3. CDR3 loop: CASSLSAGRGPLHF. CDR3 DNA sequence: TGTGCCAGCAGTTTATCGGCAGGCCGGGGGCCCCTCCACTTT.

This clone was seen a single time. The rearrangement uses TRBV5-6 and TRBJ2-5, with TRBD1 as a possible D gene (5 bases). CDR1 and CDR2 (germline): SGHDT, YYEEEE. Trimming took 0 bases from V and 3 from J, leaving 9 bases between them. This CDR3 contains 14 residues. CDR3 nucleotides: TGTGCCAGCAGCTTGGCGGCACAGGAAGAGACCCAGTACTTC. It translates to CASSLAAQEETQYF.

This clone is a singleton in its sample. This chain joins TRBV19 and TRBJ1-2, with D perhaps matching TRBD1 (5 bases). Germline V CDR1 and CDR2: LNHDA, SQIVND (reference sequence). The CDR3 extends over 17 amino acids. V lost 6 bases to trimming and J lost 0 bases, with 20 bases between them. CDR3 residues: CASSIWGGSTPNYGYTF. Here the CDR3 DNA reads TGTGCCAGTAGCATTTGGGGGGGAAGCACTCCTAACTATGGCTACACCTTC.

CDR3 amino acids: CASSEGTSGGDEQYF. The CDR3 DNA reads TGTGCCAGCAGTGAAGGGACTAGCGGAGGGGACGAGCAGTACTTC. The rearrangement joins TRBV9 to TRBJ2-7; 11 nucleotides align to TRBD2. Germline-derived CDR1 and CDR2 are SGDLS and YYNGEE. With V trimmed by 5 bases and J by 5 bases, 9 bases remained unmatched. The length of the CDR3 is 15 residues.